One and the same sample provided the 16 T cell receptor beta chains below, sequenced in a study of blood T cell repertoires in COVID-19. The repertoire was sequenced with immunoSEQ multiplex PCR; TCRdb's copy has only in-frame clones and lacks some. Here the sample spans about 240,000 clones, roughly 83% being singletons. Specimen: peripheral blood. The receptors here all came from a woman aged 80 or over with acute or convalescent COVID-19.

The J gene is TRBJ1-4, the V gene TRBV29-1; D gene ambiguous. V dropped 7 bases and J dropped 8 bases, with 8 bases sitting between them. Germline CDR1 is SQVTM and CDR2 is ANQGSEA. CDR3 length: 10 amino acids. The CDR3 is CSAGEEKLFF. As DNA, the CDR3 is TGCAGCGCCGGGGAGGAAAAACTGTTTTTT.

The chain uses TRBV6-5 and TRBJ2-2, with 9 bases identical to TRBD2. The CDR3 consists of 15 residues. V dropped 6 bases and J dropped 4; count of bases not matched to a gene: 6. The V gene's germline CDR1 is MNHEY and CDR2 SVGAGI. CDR3 sequence: CASRRSGGPTGELFF. CDR3 in DNA: TGTGCCAGCAGGCGAAGCGGGGGGCCCACCGGGGAGCTGTTTTTT.

This clone was seen many times. This rearrangement joins TRBV3-1 (or the pseudogene TRBV3-2) to TRBJ1-1; D is unclear. CDR1 is LGHDT and CDR2 is YNNKEL in the germline V gene (reference sequence). This CDR3 is built from 15 residues. The V end was cut by 0 bases, the J end by 5 bases, with 13 bases between. CDR3 region: CASSQDVGSGTEAFF. The CDR3 region has the DNA TGTGCCAGCAGCCAAGATGTGGGGTCGGGGACTGAAGCTTTCTTT.

The chain is built from TRBV19 and TRBJ1-1, with TRBD1 matching 10 bases. The CDR3 has 14 residues. Germline trimming cut 6 bases from V and 4 bases from J; bases unmatched to any gene: 5. The germline V gene encodes CDR1 LNHDA and CDR2 SQIVND (reference sequence). The CDR3: CASSRQGAGTEAFF. Here the CDR3 DNA reads TGTGCCAGTAGCAGACAGGGGGCAGGCACTGAAGCTTTCTTT.

This chain uses TRBV6-5 with TRBJ2-1, with TRBD1 matching over 9 bases. Trimming at V came to 2 bases and at J to 5 bases, leaving 7 bases not matched to a gene. CDR1 and CDR2 from the germline V gene are MNHEY and SVGAGI. This CDR3 spans 16 amino acids. CDR3 DNA: TGTGCCAGCAGTTACCTCGGGACAGGGAGAGACAATGAGCAGTTCTTC. Its translation is CASSYLGTGRDNEQFF.

This chain uses TRBV6-5 with TRBJ1-2; TRBD1 matches 7 bases. Germline V gives CDR1 MNHEY, CDR2 SVGAGI. Trimming removed 9 bases from V and 6 bases from J; junction bases left unmatched: 13. There are 14 residues in the CDR3. CDR3: CASARPGQLHGYTF. CDR3 coding DNA: TGTGCCAGTGCCCGACCGGGACAGCTACATGGCTACACCTTC.

This clone occurred once. The CDR3 reads CASSLRVDGNTIYF. The CDR3, as DNA: TGTGCCAGCAGCTTGAGGGTTGATGGAAACACCATATATTTT. This chain links TRBV7-8 with TRBJ1-3, with unresolved D. Germline V gene lookup returns CDR1 SGHVS and CDR2 FQNEAQ. The ends were cut back, 3 bases at V and 3 bases at J, with 9 bases in the middle. The length of the CDR3 is 14 residues.

In regard to this clone: At the DNA level, this CDR3 is encoded by other sequences in the same sample as well. The V and J genes are TRBV19 and TRBJ2-5; 10 bases fit TRBD1. CDR1 and CDR2 (germline): LNHDA, SQIVND (reference sequence). Trimming took 5 bases from V and 5 from J; bases not matched to a gene: 8. The CDR3 spans 15 residues. The DNA for the CDR3 is TGTGCCAGTAGTTCCCGGACAGGGGGTATTGAGACCCAGTACTTC. This gives the protein CASSSRTGGIETQYF. The full variable domain, its missing parts supplied by reference TRBV19 and TRBJ2-5, is DGGITQSPKYLFRKEGQNVTLSCEQNLNHDAMYWYRQDPGQGLRLIYYSQIVNDFQKGDIAEGYSVSREKKESFPLTVTSAQKNPTAFYLCASSSRTGGIETQYFGPGTRLLVL.

The V gene is TRBV28, the J gene TRBJ1-3, with 10 positions matching TRBD1. CDR1 and CDR2 (germline): MDHEN, SYDVKM. The V segment lost 6 bases and the J segment 4 bases; nucleotides outside the gene matches: 6. The CDR3 has 15 amino acids. The CDR3 region is CASSQGQGRGNTIYF. The CDR3 bases are TGTGCCAGCAGCCAGGGACAGGGGAGGGGAAACACCATATATTTT.

The rearrangement links TRBV5-1 to TRBJ2-5; TRBD2 matches 10 bases. Germline-derived CDR1 and CDR2 are SGHRS and YFSETQ. J was trimmed by 2 bases and V by 5 bases; bases with no gene match: 9. CDR3 length: 16 residues. CDR3: CASRPRGSGGQETQYF. CDR3 nucleotide sequence: TGCGCCAGCAGACCTCGGGGTAGCGGGGGGCAAGAGACCCAGTACTTC.

This chain uses TRBV5-1 with TRBJ2-5; a possible D gene is TRBD1 (6 bases). V lost 0 bases and J 5 bases, leaving 14 bases between the germline ends. The germline CDR1 and CDR2 sequences are SGHRS and YFSETQ. This CDR3 is built from 15 residues. This CDR3 is CASSLEARGAETQYF. As DNA, the CDR3 is TGCGCCAGCAGCTTGGAAGCCAGGGGTGCGGAGACCCAGTACTTC.

V is TRBV4-2 and J is TRBJ1-5, with a tentative D call TRBD1 (5 bases). This CDR3 contains 19 residues. Trimming cost V 0 bases and J 1 base, with 19 bases left between them. Germline CDR1 is LGHNA and CDR2 is YNFKEQ. The CDR3 reads CASSQDPQGRLNSNQPQHF. CDR3 nucleotide sequence: TGTGCCAGCAGCCAAGACCCTCAGGGAAGGCTCAACAGCAATCAGCCCCAGCATTTT.

The rearrangement joins TRBV7-2 to TRBJ2-5, with TRBD2 matching 13 bases. The CDR3 sequence is 14 residues long. Trimming cost V 5 bases and J 5 bases; bases outside gene matches: 2. Germline-derived CDR1 and CDR2 are SGHTA and FQGNSA. CDR3 coding DNA: TGTGCCAGCAGCCCGGGACTAGCGGGGGAGACCCAGTACTTC. Translation: CASSPGLAGETQYF.

The V call is TRBV6-1, the J call TRBJ2-7; D gene unclear. Germline CDR1 reads MNHNS; CDR2 reads SASEGT. This CDR3 region has 14 residues. Between the trimmed V and J ends, which lost 4 bases and 0 bases, there was a span of 10 bases. The CDR3 spells CASSGRLSSYEQYF. CDR3 bases: TGTGCCAGCAGTGGGAGACTGTCCTCCTACGAGCAGTACTTC.

The sample holds one count of this clone. J is TRBJ1-1 and V is TRBV7-2; D is unresolved. Germline CDR1 reads SGHTA; CDR2 reads FQGNSA. Trimming stripped 3 bases from V and 3 bases from J, with 8 bases between. This CDR3 region has 13 residues. This CDR3 is CASSFVGDTEAFF. CDR3 in DNA: TGTGCCAGCAGCTTTGTCGGGGACACTGAAGCTTTCTTT.

The chain has TRBV18 and TRBJ1-3; 9 bases are a match to TRBD1. V was pared by 4 bases and J by 5 bases, with 9 bases of the junction left unmatched. The germline gives CDR1 KGHSH, CDR2 LQKENI. This CDR3 has 16 amino acids. The CDR3 coding sequence is TGTGCCAGCTCACACCTACCGGGACAGGGTAGAAACACCATATATTTT. It codes for CASSHLPGQGRNTIYF.